The clone carrying this T cell receptor beta chain was counted only a few times. Its target is unknown. These data belong to a study of CD8+CD57+ T cells in acquired aplastic anemia. Study-level information: Quantities of DNA derived from sorted CD4+ and CD8+ cells averaged approximately 3.3 ug. Mean read depth for CD4+ cells from healthy donors was some 11 million.

Study conclusions and caveats: Statistical testing detected no significant gap in CD8+ Simpson's diversity between patients and controls. Approximately 29 was the count of CD8+ CDR3 sequences that patients shared with controls.

Genomic DNA, the template, was used for profiling of the TCR beta VDJ and CDR3. MiXCR, applied by TCRdb to the reads, yields one record per CDR3 protein. The sample lists around 400,000 distinct CDR3 sequences, around 68% seen once, with 4% in the top ten. The sequence derives from a human donor in good health, serving as a control. Input material: sorted CD4+, CD8+, or CD8+CD57+ T cells (not recorded which) from PBMCs.

The CDR3 sequence is CASSRGQGSTEAFF. For the CDR3, the DNA is TGTGCCAGCAGTAGGGGACAGGGGAGCACTGAAGCTTTCTTT. The chain couples TRBV28 to TRBJ1-1, with 10 bases fitting TRBD1. The V segment lost 5 bases and the J segment 4 bases; nucleotides outside the gene matches: 4. The CDR3 covers 14 residues. Germline values: CDR1 MDHEN, CDR2 SYDVKM.